This TCR beta chain was documented in a study of post-analysis software for immune sequencing data. Study-level results: TRBV segments more frequent in patients than in controls numbered several and included TRBV5-6, TRBV5-1 and TRBV20-1.

As for this clonotype: What it binds is not known.

J lost 1 base, V lost 0 bases, and 11 bases had no gene match. The CDR3 is 20 residues long. Germline CDR1 and CDR2: MGHRA and YSYEKL. Each TCR beta cDNA library carried unique molecular identifiers. Input amounts of 1 to 10 million T cells were used. These gave approximately 500,000 cDNA molecules, so each molecule approximated one T cell. TCRdb reprocessed the PCR reads via MiXCR and lists one record per CDR3 protein. This table has around 700,000 distinct CDR3 sequences, roughly three fifths appearing once. Sequenced sample: blood. This TCR derives from a girl aged 2-15 years with multiple sclerosis. The rearrangement joins TRBV4-1 to TRBJ2-3; 12 bases are shared with TRBD2. CDR3 nucleotides: TGCGCCAGCAGCCAAGACCAAGAAACTAGCGGGGGGTTCCGCACAGATACGCAGTATTTT. Translated, it gives CASSQDQETSGGFRTDTQYF.